This T cell receptor beta chain was sequenced in a study of blood T cell repertoires in COVID-19. Germline CDR1 reads MNHEY; CDR2 reads SMNVEV (reference sequence). Trimming at V came to 0 bases and at J to 7 bases, leaving 18 bases not matched to a gene. The CDR3 totals 19 residues. Generated by immunoSEQ multiplex PCR, the TCRdb table keeps only in-frame clones and is missing some. The repertoire has hundreds of thousands of clones, 88% of them found once; the top ten carry 2%. The sample was PBMCs or T cells enriched from blood (not recorded which). V is TRBV27 and J is TRBJ2-1; 7 positions agree with TRBD2. The receptor was isolated from a woman aged 55-75 years in a cohort exposed to, infected with or recovered from COVID-19 (not recorded which). The CDR3 region is CASSLSGPRGVRTLNEQFF. The CDR3 DNA sequence: TGTGCCAGCAGTTTATCGGGTCCACGGGGGGTCCGCACATTGAATGAGCAGTTCTTC.